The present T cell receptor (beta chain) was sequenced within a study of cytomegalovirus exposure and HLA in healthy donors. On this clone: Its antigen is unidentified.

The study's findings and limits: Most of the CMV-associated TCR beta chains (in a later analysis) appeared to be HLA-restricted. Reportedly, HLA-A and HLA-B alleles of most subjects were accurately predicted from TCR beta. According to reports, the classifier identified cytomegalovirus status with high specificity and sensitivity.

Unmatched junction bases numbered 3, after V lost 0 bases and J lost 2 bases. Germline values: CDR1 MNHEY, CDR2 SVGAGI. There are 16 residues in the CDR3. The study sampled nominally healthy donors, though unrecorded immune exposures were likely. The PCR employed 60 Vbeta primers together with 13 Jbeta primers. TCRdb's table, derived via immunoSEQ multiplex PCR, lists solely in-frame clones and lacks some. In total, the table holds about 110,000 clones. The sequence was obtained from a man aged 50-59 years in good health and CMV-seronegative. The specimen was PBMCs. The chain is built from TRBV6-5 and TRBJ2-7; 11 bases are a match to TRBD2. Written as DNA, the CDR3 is TGTGCCAGCAGTTACTCGAAACTAGCGGGGGCCTACGAGCAGTACTTC. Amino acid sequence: CASSYSKLAGAYEQYF.